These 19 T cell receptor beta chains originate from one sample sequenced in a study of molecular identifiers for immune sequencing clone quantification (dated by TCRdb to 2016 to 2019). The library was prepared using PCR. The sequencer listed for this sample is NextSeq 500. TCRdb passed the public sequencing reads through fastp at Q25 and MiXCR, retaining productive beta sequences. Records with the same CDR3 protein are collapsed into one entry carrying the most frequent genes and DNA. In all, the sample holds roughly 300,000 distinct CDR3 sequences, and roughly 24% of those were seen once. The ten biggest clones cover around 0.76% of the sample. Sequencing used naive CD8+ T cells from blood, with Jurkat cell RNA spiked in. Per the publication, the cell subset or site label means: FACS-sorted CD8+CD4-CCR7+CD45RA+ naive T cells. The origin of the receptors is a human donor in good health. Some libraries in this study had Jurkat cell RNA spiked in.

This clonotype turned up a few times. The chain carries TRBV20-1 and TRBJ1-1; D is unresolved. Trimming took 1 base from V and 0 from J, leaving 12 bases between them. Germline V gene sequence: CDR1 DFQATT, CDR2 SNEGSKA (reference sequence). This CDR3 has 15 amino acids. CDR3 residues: CSARARDLMNTEAFF. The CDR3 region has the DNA TGCAGTGCTAGAGCACGAGACCTCATGAACACTGAAGCTTTCTTT.

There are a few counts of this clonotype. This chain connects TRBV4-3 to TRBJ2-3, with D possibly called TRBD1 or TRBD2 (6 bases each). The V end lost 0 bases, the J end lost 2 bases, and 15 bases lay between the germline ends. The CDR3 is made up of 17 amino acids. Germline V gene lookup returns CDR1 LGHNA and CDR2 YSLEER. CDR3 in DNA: TGCGCCAGCAGCCAAGATACCCCGGGGGCGCCCACAGATACGCAGTATTTT. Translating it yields CASSQDTPGAPTDTQYF.

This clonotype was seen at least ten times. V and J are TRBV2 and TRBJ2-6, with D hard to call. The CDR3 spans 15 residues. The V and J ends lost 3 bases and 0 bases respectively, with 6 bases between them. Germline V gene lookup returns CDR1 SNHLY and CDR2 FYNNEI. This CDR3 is CASSDVDSGANVLTF. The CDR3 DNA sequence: TGTGCCAGCAGTGACGTAGACTCTGGGGCCAACGTCCTGACTTTC.

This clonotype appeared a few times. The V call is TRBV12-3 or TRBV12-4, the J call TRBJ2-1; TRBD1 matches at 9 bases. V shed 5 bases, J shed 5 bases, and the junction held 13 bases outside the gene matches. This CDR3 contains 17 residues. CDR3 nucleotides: TGTGCCAGCAGTCTCCTAGGGGGACAGGGTTGGGACAATGAGCAGTTCTTC. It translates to CASSLLGGQGWDNEQFF.

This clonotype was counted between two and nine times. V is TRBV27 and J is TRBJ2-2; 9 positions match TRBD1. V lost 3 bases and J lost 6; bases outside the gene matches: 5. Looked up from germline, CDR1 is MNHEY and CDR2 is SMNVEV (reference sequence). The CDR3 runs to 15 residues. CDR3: CASSLGQGGAGELFF. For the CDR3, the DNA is TGTGCCAGCAGTTTGGGACAGGGAGGGGCCGGGGAGCTGTTTTTT.

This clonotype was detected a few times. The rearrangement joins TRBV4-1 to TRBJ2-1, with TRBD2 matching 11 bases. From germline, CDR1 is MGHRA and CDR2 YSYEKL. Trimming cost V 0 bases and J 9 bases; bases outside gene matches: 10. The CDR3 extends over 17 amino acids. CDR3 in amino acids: CASSQDRSVAGGPEQFF. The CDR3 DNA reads TGCGCCAGCAGCCAAGATCGATCGGTAGCGGGAGGGCCTGAGCAGTTCTTC.

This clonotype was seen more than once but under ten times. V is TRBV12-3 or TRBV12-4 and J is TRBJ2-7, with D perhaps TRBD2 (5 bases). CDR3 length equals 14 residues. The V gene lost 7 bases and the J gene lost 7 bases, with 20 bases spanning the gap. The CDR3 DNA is TGTGCCAGCAATGACGGAGCAGACGGCGGGGAGCAGTACTTC. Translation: CASNDGADGGEQYF.

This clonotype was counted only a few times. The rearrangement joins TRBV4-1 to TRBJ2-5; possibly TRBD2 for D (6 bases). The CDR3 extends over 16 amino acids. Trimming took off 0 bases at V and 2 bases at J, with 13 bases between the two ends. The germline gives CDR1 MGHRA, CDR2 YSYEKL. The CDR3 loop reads CASSQDEAGLQETQYF. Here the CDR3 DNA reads TGCGCCAGCAGCCAAGATGAGGCAGGACTACAAGAGACCCAGTACTTC.

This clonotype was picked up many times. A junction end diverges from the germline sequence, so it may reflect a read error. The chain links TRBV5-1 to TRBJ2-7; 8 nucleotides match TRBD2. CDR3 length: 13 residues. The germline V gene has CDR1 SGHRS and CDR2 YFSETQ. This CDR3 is CASSLTSAYEQYF. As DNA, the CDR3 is TGTGCCAGCAGCCTGACTAGCGCCTACGAGCAGTACTTC.

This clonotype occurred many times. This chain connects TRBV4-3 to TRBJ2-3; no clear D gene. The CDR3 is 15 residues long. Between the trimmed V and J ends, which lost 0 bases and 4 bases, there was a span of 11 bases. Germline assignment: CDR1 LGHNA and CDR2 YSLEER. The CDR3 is CASSQDTAGPDTQYF. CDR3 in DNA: TGCGCCAGCAGCCAAGATACTGCTGGGCCAGATACGCAGTATTTT.

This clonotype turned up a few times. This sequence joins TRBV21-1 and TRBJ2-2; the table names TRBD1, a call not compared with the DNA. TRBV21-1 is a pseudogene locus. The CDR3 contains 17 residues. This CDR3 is CASSKWDRGRNSGELFF. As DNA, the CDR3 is TGTGCCAGCAGCAAATGGGACAGGGGACGGAACAGCGGGGAGCTGTTTTTT.

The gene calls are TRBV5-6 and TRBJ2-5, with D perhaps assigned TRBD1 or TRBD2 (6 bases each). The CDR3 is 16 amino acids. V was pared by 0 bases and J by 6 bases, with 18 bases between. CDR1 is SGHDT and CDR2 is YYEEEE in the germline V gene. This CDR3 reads CASSLGGAGSLQTQYF. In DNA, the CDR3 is TGTGCCAGCAGCTTGGGGGGGGCGGGGTCACTCCAGACCCAGTACTTC.

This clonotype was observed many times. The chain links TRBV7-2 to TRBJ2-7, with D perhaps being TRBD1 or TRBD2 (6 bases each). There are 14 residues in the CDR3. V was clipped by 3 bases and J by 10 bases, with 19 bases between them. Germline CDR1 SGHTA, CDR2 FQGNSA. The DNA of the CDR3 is TGTGCCAGCAGCTTTAGTTACGAGGGGGGAGCTCAGTACTTC. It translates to CASSFSYEGGAQYF.

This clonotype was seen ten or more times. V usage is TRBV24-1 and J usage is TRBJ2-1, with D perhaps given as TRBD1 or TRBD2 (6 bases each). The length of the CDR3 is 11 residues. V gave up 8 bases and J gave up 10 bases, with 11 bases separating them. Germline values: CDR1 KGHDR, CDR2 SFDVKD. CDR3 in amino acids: CATMYGGEQFF. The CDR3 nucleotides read TGTGCCACCATGTACGGGGGCGAGCAGTTCTTC.

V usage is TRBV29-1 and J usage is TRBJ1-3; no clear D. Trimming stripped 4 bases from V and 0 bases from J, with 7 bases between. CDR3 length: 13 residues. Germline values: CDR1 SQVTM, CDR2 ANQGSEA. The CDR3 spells CSVVRDSGNTIYF. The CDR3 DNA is TGCAGCGTTGTCCGAGACTCTGGAAACACCATATATTTT.

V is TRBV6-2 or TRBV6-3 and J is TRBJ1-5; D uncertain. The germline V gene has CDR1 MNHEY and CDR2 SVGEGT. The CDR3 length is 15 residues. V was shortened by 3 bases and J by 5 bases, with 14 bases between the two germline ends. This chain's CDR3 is CASSYEARGDQPQHF. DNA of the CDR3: TGTGCCAGCAGTTATGAGGCGCGTGGTGATCAGCCCCAGCATTTT.

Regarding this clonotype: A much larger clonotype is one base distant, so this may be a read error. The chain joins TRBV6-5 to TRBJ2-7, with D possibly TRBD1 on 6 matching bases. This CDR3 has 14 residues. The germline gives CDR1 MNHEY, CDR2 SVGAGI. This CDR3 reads CVSSQYKGHHEQYF. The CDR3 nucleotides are TGTGTCAGCAGTCAATATAAGGGACACCACGAGCAGTACTTC.

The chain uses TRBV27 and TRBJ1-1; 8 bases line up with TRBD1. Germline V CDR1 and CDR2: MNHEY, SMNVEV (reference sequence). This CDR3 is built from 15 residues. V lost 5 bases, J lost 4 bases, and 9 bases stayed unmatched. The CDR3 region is CASSPGRGPSTEAFF. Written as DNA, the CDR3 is TGTGCCAGCAGTCCGGGCAGGGGGCCTAGCACTGAAGCTTTCTTT.

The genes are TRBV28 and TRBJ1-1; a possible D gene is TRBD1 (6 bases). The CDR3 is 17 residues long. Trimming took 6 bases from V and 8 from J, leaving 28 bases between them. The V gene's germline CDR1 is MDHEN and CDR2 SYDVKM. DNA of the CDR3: TGTGCCAGCAGATTTAGGTACAGGGAGTCACTTATCACGGAAGCTTTCTTT. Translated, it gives CASRFRYRESLITEAFF.